One T cell receptor beta chain is described in this entry. This entry is derived from a study of Ad26.COV2.S vaccination and SARS-CoV-2 variants. Between the trimmed V and J ends, which lost 1 base and 11 bases, there was a span of 11 bases. The CDR3 loop spans 12 amino acids. Germline V lookup: CDR1 LNHNV, CDR2 YYDKDF (reference sequence). Treatment here: roughly 19 received Ad26.COV2.S at low or high dose, single or two shots; roughly five received placebo; per-sample allocation not given. Sampling was done on day 63 after the first vaccine or placebo injection. Repertoires were generated with immunoSEQ multiplex PCR, while TCRdb's copy carries only in-frame clones and drops some. The sample has some 460,000 clones, nearly 90% seen once; the top ten hold about 1.7%.

The clonotype originates from a person aged 18 to 65 who received the Ad26.COV2.S COVID-19 vaccine or a placebo. The rearrangement uses TRBV15 and TRBJ1-1, with a possible D match to TRBD1 (6 bases). The input for sequencing was peripheral blood, taken in a trial of Ad26.COV2.S vaccine versus placebo. Here the CDR3 reads CATSRGTEQAFF. CDR3 in DNA: TGTGCCACCAGCAGAGGGACAGAGCAGGCTTTCTTT.